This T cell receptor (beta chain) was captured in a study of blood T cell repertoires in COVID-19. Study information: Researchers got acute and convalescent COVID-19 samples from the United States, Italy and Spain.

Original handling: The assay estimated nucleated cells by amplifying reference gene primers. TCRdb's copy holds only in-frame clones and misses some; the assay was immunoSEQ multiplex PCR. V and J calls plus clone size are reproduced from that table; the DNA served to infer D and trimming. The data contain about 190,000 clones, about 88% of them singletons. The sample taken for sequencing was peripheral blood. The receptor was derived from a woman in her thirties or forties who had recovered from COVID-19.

CDR3 DNA: TGTGCCAGCAGCTTAGGAGGGGCTAATGAGCAGTTCTTC. Translating gives CASSLGGANEQFF. The chain employs TRBV13 and TRBJ2-1, with a tentative D call TRBD1 (5 bases). V was shortened by 0 bases and J by 7 bases, with 7 bases between the two germline ends. There are 13 residues in the CDR3. The germline V gene has CDR1 PRHDT and CDR2 FYEKMQ (reference sequence).